This entry is about one TCR beta chain. Its antigen is unidentified. The V segment lost 9 bases and the J segment 6 bases; nucleotides outside the gene matches: 14. Per germline, CDR1 MRHNA and CDR2 SNTAGT. The CDR3 loop spans 15 amino acids. It was into CD45RA+ naive and CD45RA-negative memory subsets that the CD4+ cells were split. The data originate from a study of shared clonotypes between healthy human individuals. Study in general: CD8 memory received one plate per donor, CD8 naive two, CD4 memory three and CD4 naive three. Study-level points and caveats: The study found lower generation probabilities in non-shared clonotypes than in those shared by all four donors.

The data were produced by immunoSEQ multiplex PCR, yet TCRdb's version contains in-frame clones alone and is incomplete. The data contain some 2,000,000 clones, 95% of them singletons. This rearrangement joins TRBV6-4 to TRBJ1-5, with 7 bases fitting TRBD1. The receptor comes from a man aged 18 to 35 in good health. The specimen was naive CD4+ T cells sorted from blood. The subset denotes: CD45RA+ positively selected. CDR3 protein: CARAYQGQRSQPQHF. CDR3 nucleotide sequence: TGTGCCAGGGCCTACCAGGGACAGCGAAGTCAGCCCCAGCATTTT.